This TCR beta chain was observed in a study of spatial heterogeneity in lung cancer. The time point is: sample taken at primary tumor resection. Sequencing covered unsorted whole RNA taken from tumor, nontumor lung or frozen PBMC. Trimming stripped 1 base from V and 2 bases from J, with 15 bases between. The germline V gene has CDR1 GTSNPN and CDR2 SVGIG (reference sequence). CDR3 length: 17 residues. One entry per CDR3 protein, called by TCRdb with MiXCR from the 5' RACE reads. The sample lists about 85,000 distinct CDR3 sequences, about a fifth occurring once. Sequenced here: PBMCs, sampled at surgery. The TCR sequence derives from a male donor with early-stage non-small cell lung cancer. The chain joins TRBV30 to TRBJ2-6; D is undetermined. The chain's CDR3 is CAWSALWVRAGANVLTF. The CDR3 region has the DNA TGTGCCTGGAGTGCCTTGTGGGTTAGGGCTGGGGCCAACGTCCTGACTTTC.